This T cell receptor beta chain was observed in a study of long-term antiretroviral therapy in people with HIV (dated by TCRdb to the early 2020s). General notes on the study: The earliest samples were collected roughly a decade before the 2015 WHO recommendation for immediate ART, at a time when ART was usually postponed until CD4 counts fell. A retrospective serial study tested whether changes in peripheral blood TRB repertoire composition and diversity were associated with ART initiation and durable HIV suppression. A total of fewer than 250 cryopreserved PBMC samples came from a few dozen adults with confirmed HIV infection and were collected serially over a mean of roughly six years (range 1-12). About 35% of the 30 participants with HIV were female. Test extractions of a monoclonal T-cell line alongside about 35 polyclonal samples showed no cross-contamination during QIAcube processing.

The CDR3 covers 13 residues, taking in both the cysteine and the phenylalanine. Only the CDR3 region is kept as DNA, spanning 39 bases read in frame from base 1. Deletion took 3 bases off V and 5 bases off J, with a span of 11 bases between the germline ends. The germline V gene yields LGHNA for CDR1 and YSLEER for CDR2. Participants were included only if at least one PBMC sample before ART initiation and at least two post-ART samples were available. All participants with HIV were treated in the United States of America. Before DNA extraction, cryopreserved samples of about 0.95-10 million PBMC were thawed and washed. At the time of the earliest PBMC sample, participants with HIV were aged between roughly 23 and 60 years. Per participant, PBMC samples came from 1-4 timepoints prior to ART initiation and 2-8 timepoints following ART initiation, for a median of 7 samples. Serial HIV viral load, CD4+ T-cell count, ART history and demographic data were obtained for every participant. Genomic DNA was extracted from unsorted PBMC with a Qiagen kit on a QIAcube, with processing performed in batches of 12 samples.

The immunoSEQ hsTCRB v3.0 assay was used at survey level resolution to sequence the TRB variable region. TRB sequencing targeted a depth of about 35,000-50,000 T-cell genomes per sample. Pooled TRB libraries were sequenced on an Illumina MiSeq with a v3 150-cycle kit. From the authors' description of their analysis: Repertoire analysis was performed in R inside a reproducible Nextflow workflow that covered QC, data transformation and analysis. LymphoSeq2, an R package for exploring AIRR-Seq data, was used to implement the custom analyses. A handful of samples that produced fewer than 5000 total TRB sequences were removed, so 150 to 200 HIV repertoires were analyzed. Among the 200 or so HIV repertoires that were kept, approximately 61 were collected before ART initiation and about 130 were collected after ART initiation. Repertoires were downsampled to 5000 TRB nucleotide sequences, and summary statistics were averaged over 100 downsampling iterations. The analysis kept only TRB sequences whose CDR3 regions were at least seven amino acids long. A Shannon entropy-derived clonality score and the Gini coefficient were used to measure diversity. Repertoire networks linked the top 5000 CDR3 amino acid sequences whenever two sequences differed by an edit distance of one. For TRB CDR3 amino acid sequences, GLIPH2 was used to predict antigen specificity groups and MHC restriction. Known CMV, EBV, HIV or tissue antigen associations were flagged by matching CDR3 amino acid sequences against VDJdb and McPAS-TCR. Pre-ART, post-ART and control groups were compared with Wilcoxon signed-rank tests and Holm-Bonferroni correction. TCRdb took this table from immuneACCESS and kept in-frame rearrangements with V and J called. Such tables lack part of the clones; where checked against another copy, unresolved V genes explain under half of the gap, and the rest is unexplained. V, J and clone size derive from that table, while D and trimming were established from the DNA sequence. The table for this sample lists roughly 19,000 clones; roughly 89% of them were counted only once. The ten largest account for 4.1% of the sample.

Study-wide conclusions, independent of this receptor: HIV repertoires had narrower CDR3 length ranges than controls, and the network structure suggested an antigen-experienced repertoire that shifted only slightly toward naive after ART. At every time point, the repertoire was dominated by expanded TRB clones first identified before ART initiation, although this dominance fluctuated and, in many PLHIV, declined after ART. Inferences about post-ART repertoire changes are limited because no data were available on ART adherence, viral resistance or therapy changes. Owing to limited PBMC availability, only the TCR beta chain was sequenced, without alpha chain pairing. Because cell numbers in pre-ART samples were limited, unsorted PBMC were profiled instead of sorted CD4+ and CD8+ T cells. Starting ART was linked to a significant rise in TRB diversity, yet even with long-term ART the diversity remained significantly lower than in transplant donor controls. The samples were dated from the mid-2000s to the late 2010s, and the ART regimens that were used may be less effective than current ART regimens.

About this clone: There is no known antigen for this receptor. It has no much larger one-base neighbor in the sample; base qualities were not kept.

In this chain, TRBV4-3 is recombined with TRBJ2-7; the D gene identity is not certain. Material: unsorted PBMCs, obtained 2.1 years after starting antiretroviral therapy. This sequence originates from a man between 18 and 29 years old with HIV. CDR3 reads: CASSQDEGNEQYF. The bases are TGCGCCAGCAGCCAGGATGAAGGCAACGAGCAGTACTTC.